The 14 T cell receptor beta chains below come from one sample, sequenced in a study of shared clonotypes between healthy human individuals. It was CD45RO-negative cells, positively selected for CCR7, that made up naive CD8 cells, with terminally differentiated effector memory CD45RA+ cells excluded. Repertoires were generated with immunoSEQ multiplex PCR, while TCRdb's copy carries only in-frame clones and drops some. The profile covers around 1.9 million clones, with approximately 94% appearing a single time and 1.5% to 2% taken by the ten largest. Specimen: naive CD8+ T cells from PBMCs. These receptors all stem from a man between 18 and 35 years old in good health. Some clones in this sample may be carry-over from other donors' samples.

The rearrangement uses TRBV7-9 and TRBJ2-2; 8 bases line up with TRBD2. Germline trimming cut 8 bases from V and 4 bases from J; bases unmatched to any gene: 3. The CDR3 runs to 13 residues. In germline, CDR1 is SEHNR, CDR2 FQNEAQ (reference sequence). The CDR3 sequence: CASPGGGTGELFF. The DNA for the CDR3 is TGTGCCAGCCCGGGGGGGGGCACCGGGGAGCTGTTTTTT.

The chain carries TRBV5-4 and TRBJ1-3; D unclear. Between the trimmed V and J ends, which lost 0 bases and 2 bases, there was a span of 9 bases. The CDR3 is made up of 15 amino acids. In germline, CDR1 is SGHNT, CDR2 YYREEE (reference sequence). CDR3 bases: TGTGCCAGCAGCTTGGGGCAGGCCCCTGGAAACACCATATATTTT. It codes for CASSLGQAPGNTIYF.

The gene calls are TRBV29-1 and TRBJ1-1, with D maybe TRBD1 (5 bases). This CDR3 spans 13 amino acids. Trimming took off 2 bases at V and 1 base at J, with 8 bases between the two ends. Germline-derived CDR1 and CDR2 are SQVTM and ANQGSEA. CDR3 in DNA: TGCAGCGTTGAACAGGGCGAGAACACTGAAGCTTTCTTT. Its translation: CSVEQGENTEAFF. Together with reference TRBV29-1 and TRBJ1-1, the CDR3 gives the full variable domain: SAVISQKPSRDICQRGTSLTIQCQVDSQVTMMFWYRQQPGQSLTLIATANQGSEATYESGFVIDKFPISRPNLTFSTLTVSNMSPEDSSIYLCSVEQGENTEAFFGQGTRLTVV.

This clone was recorded only once. V and J are TRBV28 and TRBJ2-1, with TRBD2 as a possible D gene (5 bases). This CDR3 is 16 amino acids long. Germline-derived CDR1 and CDR2 are MDHEN and SYDVKM. The ends were cut back, 4 bases at V and 0 bases at J, with 13 bases in the middle. The CDR3 DNA is TGTGCCAGCAGTTCACTAGTCCCCAGCTCCTACAATGAGCAGTTCTTC. It translates to CASSSLVPSSYNEQFF.

The chain has TRBV19 and TRBJ2-7, with D unclear. Trimming cost V 5 bases and J 2 bases, with 10 bases left between them. CDR3 length: 13 residues. Per germline, CDR1 LNHDA and CDR2 SQIVND (reference sequence). Here the CDR3 reads CASSVAVTYEQYF. CDR3 sequence (DNA): TGTGCCAGTAGTGTGGCAGTGACCTACGAGCAGTACTTC.

This chain uses TRBV5-8 with TRBJ1-2; 7 bases align to TRBD1. There are 14 residues in the CDR3. Germline CDR1 is SGHTS and CDR2 is YDEGEE. V was clipped by 3 bases and J by 3 bases; unmatched bases: 5. The CDR3 bases are TGTGCCAGCAGCTCGCCGACAGGGTACTATGGCTACACCTTC. Protein product: CASSSPTGYYGYTF.

This chain uses TRBV27 with TRBJ2-7; perhaps D is TRBD1 or TRBD2 (5 bases each). There are 13 residues in the CDR3. The V gene's germline CDR1 is MNHEY and CDR2 SMNVEV (reference sequence). V lost 6 bases to trimming and J lost 3 bases, with 12 bases between them. CDR3 sequence reads: CASRALGVYEQYF. Here the CDR3 DNA reads TGTGCCAGCAGGGCCCTGGGGGTCTACGAGCAGTACTTC.

A word on this clone: Other DNA sequences of this sample code for an identical CDR3. The chain joins TRBV27 to TRBJ2-1, with 10 bases lining up with TRBD2. V shed 2 bases and J 9 bases; nucleotides not matched to a gene: 7. The CDR3 contains 15 residues. CDR1 and CDR2 (germline): MNHEY, SMNVEV (reference sequence). CDR3 nucleotides: TGTGCCAGCAGTTTACTTCTAGCGGGAGTTGGTGAGCAGTTCTTC. Translated, it gives CASSLLLAGVGEQFF.

The CDR3 region has the DNA TGTGCCACCAGCTGGGGACAGGGGAGTTACGAGCAGTACTTC. Amino acids: CATSWGQGSYEQYF. The chain links TRBV15 to TRBJ2-7; 10 bases agree with TRBD1. V was clipped by 5 bases and J by 4 bases; unmatched bases: 5. CDR1 is LNHNV, CDR2 YYDKDF, per germline (reference sequence). This CDR3 is 14 amino acids long.

The V and J genes are TRBV19 and TRBJ1-2; unclear D gene. Germline V gene lookup returns CDR1 LNHDA and CDR2 SQIVND (reference sequence). Trimming cost V 1 base and J 4 bases, with 13 bases left between them. This CDR3 has 15 amino acids. The CDR3 DNA is TGTGCCAGTAGTATAGGGCCTCAAACTGGCTATGGCTACACCTTC. Protein: CASSIGPQTGYGYTF.

This chain uses TRBV6-5 with TRBJ1-2; 7 bases fit TRBD1. Germline V gene lookup returns CDR1 MNHEY and CDR2 SVGAGI. The V and J ends lost 6 bases and 4 bases, in that order; junction bases with no gene match: 5. The CDR3 extends over 13 amino acids. The CDR3 DNA sequence: TGTGCCAGCAGATCCAAGGGGGCCTATGGCTACACCTTC. Translated, it gives CASRSKGAYGYTF.

This clone was detected once. The J gene is TRBJ1-1, the V gene TRBV19; 7 bases agree with TRBD1. CDR1 is LNHDA, CDR2 SQIVND, per germline (reference sequence). Unmatched junction bases numbered 14, after V lost 10 bases and J lost 0 bases. The CDR3 extends over 16 amino acids. The CDR3 sequence is CAILHRGILLNTEAFF. The CDR3, as DNA: TGTGCCATCTTACACAGGGGAATTTTATTGAACACTGAAGCTTTCTTT.

The genes are TRBV7-9 and TRBJ2-1, with TRBD2 matching 7 bases. This CDR3 has 14 amino acids. The germline V gene has CDR1 SEHNR and CDR2 FQNEAQ (reference sequence). The V and J ends lost 4 bases and 10 bases, in that order; junction bases with no gene match: 10. The CDR3 region has the DNA TGTGCCAGCAGCTCTGTCTGGGGGGGGACCGAGCAGTTCTTC. The encoded protein is CASSSVWGGTEQFF. Variable domain in full (rest from reference TRBV7-9 and TRBJ2-1): DTGVSQNPRHKITKRGQNVTFRCDPISEHNRLYWYRQTLGQGPEFLTYFQNEAQLEKSRLLSDRFSAERPKGSFSTLEIQRTEQGDSAMYLCASSSVWGGTEQFFGPGTRLTVL.

This rearrangement joins TRBV5-1 to TRBJ2-1; no definite D call. This CDR3 region has 14 residues. V gave up 4 bases and J gave up 4 bases, with 12 bases separating them. The V gene's germline CDR1 is SGHRS and CDR2 YFSETQ. CDR3 amino acids: CASSLRGRYNEQFF. The DNA for the CDR3 is TGCGCCAGCAGCCTTCGAGGACGGTACAATGAGCAGTTCTTC. The entire variable domain, with the rest obtained from reference TRBV5-1 and TRBJ2-1, is as follows: KAGVTQTPRYLIKTRGQQVTLSCSPISGHRSVSWYQQTPGQGLQFLFEYFSETQRNKGNFPGRFSGRQFSNSRSEMNVSTLELGDSALYLCASSLRGRYNEQFFGPGTRLTVL.